These 12 T cell receptor beta chains came from one sample sequenced in a study of cytomegalovirus exposure and HLA in healthy donors. The PCR was carried out with 60 Vbeta primers and 13 Jbeta primers. Profiled with immunoSEQ multiplex PCR; TCRdb holds only in-frame clones, not every one. Here the sample table reports roughly 57,000 clones. The sequenced sample consisted of PBMCs. The source is a man between 18 and 29 years old in good health and CMV-seropositive.

The chain joins TRBV4-1 to TRBJ2-7; TRBD1 matches 8 bases. V dropped 3 bases and J dropped 5; count of bases not matched to a gene: 6. Germline values: CDR1 MGHRA, CDR2 YSYEKL. The CDR3 is made up of 14 amino acids. The DNA of the CDR3 is TGCGCCAGCAGCCACCAGGGGGCGGGAAACGAGCAGTACTTC. Translating it yields CASSHQGAGNEQYF.

The chain carries TRBV13 and TRBJ2-7, with 9 bases lining up with TRBD2. Germline assignment: CDR1 PRHDT and CDR2 FYEKMQ (reference sequence). This CDR3 contains 13 residues. V was pared by 6 bases and J by 2 bases, with 2 bases of the junction left unmatched. CDR3 amino acids: CASREREAYEQYF. For the CDR3, the DNA is TGTGCCAGCAGGGAGCGGGAGGCCTACGAGCAGTACTTC. The variable domain in full, completed from reference TRBV13 and TRBJ2-7, reads AAGVIQSPRHLIKEKRETATLKCYPIPRHDTVYWYQQGPGQDPQFLISFYEKMQSDKGSIPDRFSAQQFSDYHSELNMSSLELGDSALYFCASREREAYEQYFGPGTRLTVT.

The chain joins TRBV4-1 to TRBJ2-3, with TRBD2 identical over 13 bases. The germline V gene has CDR1 MGHRA and CDR2 YSYEKL. V dropped 3 bases and J dropped 4; count of bases not matched to a gene: 4. This CDR3 spans 16 amino acids. CDR3: CASSHQGLAGSDTQYF. The CDR3 region has the DNA TGCGCCAGCAGCCACCAGGGACTAGCGGGGTCAGATACGCAGTATTTT.

This chain connects TRBV5-6 to TRBJ2-7; TRBD1 is a possible D gene (6 bases). CDR1 and CDR2 from the germline V gene are SGHDT and YYEEEE. The CDR3 is 14 residues long. The V and J ends lost 4 bases and 7 bases respectively, with 18 bases between them. CDR3 region: CASSQGWTAQEQYF. The CDR3 DNA reads TGTGCCAGCAGCCAAGGATGGACAGCCCAGGAGCAGTACTTC. The full variable domain, with the rest looked up from reference TRBV5-6 and TRBJ2-7, is DAGVTQSPTHLIKTRGQQVTLRCSPKSGHDTVSWYQQALGQGPQFIFQYYEEEERQRGNFPDRFSGHQFPNYSSELNVNALLLGDSALYLCASSQGWTAQEQYFGPGTRLTVT.

The chain combines TRBV4-1 with TRBJ2-7; possible D gene TRBD2, 6 bases. The CDR3 contains 12 residues. The V end lost 0 bases, the J end lost 11 bases, and 11 bases lay between the germline ends. Per germline, CDR1 MGHRA and CDR2 YSYEKL. CDR3 region: CASSQDMREEYF. CDR3 DNA: TGCGCCAGCAGCCAAGATATGAGGGAGGAGTACTTC.

The gene calls are TRBV7-2 and TRBJ2-5, with TRBD1 matching 8 bases. Germline CDR1 and CDR2: SGHTA and FQGNSA. Trimming cost V 1 base and J 4 bases; bases outside gene matches: 8. The CDR3 is 16 residues long. This CDR3 is CASSLDKRQGRETQYF. CDR3 DNA: TGTGCCAGCAGCTTAGACAAGCGACAGGGGAGAGAGACCCAGTACTTC.

V usage is TRBV18 and J usage is TRBJ2-7, with 8 nucleotides matching TRBD2. Germline V gives CDR1 KGHSH, CDR2 LQKENI. The CDR3 length is 14 residues. The trim removed 3 bases at V and 6 bases at J, leaving 7 bases unmatched. The chain's CDR3 is CASSPPSGSSEQYF. CDR3 nucleotides: TGTGCCAGCTCACCCCCCAGCGGGAGTAGCGAGCAGTACTTC.

V and J are TRBV10-3 and TRBJ1-1, with 7 bases identical to TRBD1. J was trimmed by 3 bases and V by 4 bases; bases with no gene match: 8. This CDR3 region has 15 residues. Germline values: CDR1 ENHRY, CDR2 SYGVKD. Here the CDR3 reads CAISAEVDRYTEAFF. CDR3 coding DNA: TGTGCCATCAGTGCTGAAGTGGACAGGTACACTGAAGCTTTCTTT.

This rearrangement joins TRBV19 to TRBJ2-6, with a tentative D call TRBD1 (7 bases). V was clipped by 5 bases and J by 0 bases, with 14 bases between them. The CDR3 consists of 17 residues. CDR1 and CDR2 (germline): LNHDA, SQIVND (reference sequence). CDR3 residues: CASSGGTALSGANVLTF. The CDR3 DNA follows: TGTGCCAGTAGTGGCGGGACAGCGCTCTCTGGGGCCAACGTCCTGACTTTC.

The V call is TRBV30, the J call TRBJ1-3; D perhaps matches TRBD1 (5 bases). The V and J ends lost 1 base and 2 bases respectively, with 6 bases between them. Per the germline V gene, CDR1 is GTSNPN and CDR2 is SVGIG (reference sequence). The CDR3 is 13 amino acids. The CDR3 region has the DNA TGTGCCTGGAGTGGACAGACTGGAAACACCATATATTTT. It translates to CAWSGQTGNTIYF.

The genes are TRBV7-9 and TRBJ2-5; 8 positions agree with TRBD2. The end of the DNA is better explained by TRBJ2-7, so the J call may be wrong. The germline V gene encodes CDR1 SEHNR and CDR2 FQNEAQ (reference sequence). The CDR3 contains 15 residues. CDR3 sequence: CASSILSGSSYEQYF. The DNA of the CDR3 is TGTGCCAGCAGCATCCTAAGCGGGAGTTCCTACGAGCAGTACTTC.

The chain employs TRBV19 and TRBJ1-2; D unclear. V gave up 7 bases and J gave up 4 bases, with 16 bases separating them. The CDR3 spans 14 residues. The germline CDR1 and CDR2 sequences are LNHDA and SQIVND (reference sequence). The CDR3 spells CASNAQQSPYGYTF. The CDR3, as DNA: TGTGCCAGTAACGCTCAACAGAGCCCCTATGGCTACACCTTC.